Given below is one T cell receptor (beta chain) in context. What it binds is not known. Isolated RNA was reverse transcribed in full, so expressed TCRB transcripts were sequenced. Sequenced by immunoSEQ multiplex PCR; TCRdb stores in-frame clones only, minus some. The sample includes fewer than 450,000 clones, approximately 13% of them seen just once. This sample is drawn from a study of beta chain features in type 1 diabetes. The trim removed 1 base at V and 4 bases at J, leaving 8 bases unmatched. This CDR3 is 17 amino acids long. CDR1 SGHTA and CDR2 FQGNSA come from the germline V gene. Notes on the study in general: Within each of all four CD4+ subsets, Type 1 diabetes patients had TCRB CDR3s that were moderately but significantly shorter. Sampled from patients, naive, central memory and Treg TCRB repertoires appeared more similar than those sampled from healthy donors.

The chain recombines TRBV7-2 with TRBJ2-2; 8 bases line up with TRBD2. This sequence originates from a woman aged 18 to 35 with type 1 diabetes. Source material: naive CD4+ T cells from blood. The CDR3 loop is CASSLGGTSGGTGELFF. The CDR3 coding sequence is TGTGCCAGCAGCTTAGGGGGGACCAGCGGGGGCACCGGGGAGCTGTTTTTT. Variable domain in full (rest from reference TRBV7-2 and TRBJ2-2): GAGVSQSPSNKVTEKGKDVELRCDPISGHTALYWYRQSLGQGLEFLIYFQGNSAPDKSGLPSDRFSAERTGGSVSTLTIQRTQQEDSAVYLCASSLGGTSGGTGELFFGEGSRLTVL.